A selection of T cell receptor beta chains follows, all from one sample in a study of blood T cell repertoires in COVID-19. This table comes from immunoSEQ multiplex PCR, and its TCRdb copy is limited to in-frame clones, with some not included. The data hold 20,000 to 30,000 clones, with about four fifths observed a single time. Sequenced: peripheral blood. The source is a human donor in a cohort sampled during active COVID-19. Each CDR3 is given with its conserved first and last residue. D genes are given only for firm matches. Size values are once, few and many counts, or a class for expanded clones, and some rows have none.

>TRBJ2-7|-|TRBD1|TRBV29-1|13
CSVRQGASDEQYF
TGCAGCGTTCGACAGGGGGCAAGCGACGAGCAGTACTTC
>TRBJ2-5|-|TRBD2|TRBV3-1/TRBV3-2|16
CASSQIAGADQETQYF
TGTGCCAGCAGTCAAATAGCGGGGGCGGACCAAGAGACCCAGTACTTC
>TRBJ2-7|-|-|TRBV18|12
CASSPLGVEQYF
TGTGCCAGCTCACCACTAGGGGTGGAGCAGTACTTC
>TRBJ2-7|-|-|TRBV3-1/TRBV3-2|15
CASSQDPNRVGEQYF
TGTGCCAGCAGCCAAGATCCAAACAGAGTGGGCGAGCAGTACTTC
>TRBJ2-5|-|TRBD1|TRBV9|17
CASSAGTVLSFQETQYF
TGTGCCAGCAGTGCCGGGACAGTCCTTTCCTTCCAAGAGACCCAGTACTTC
>TRBJ2-7|-|TRBD1|TRBV10-1|17
CASSECRQGGSSYEQYF
TGCGCCAGCAGTGAGTGCCGACAGGGCGGAAGCTCCTACGAGCAGTACTTC
>TRBJ2-1|-|TRBD2|TRBV28|12
CASSLLAGGLFF
TGTGCCAGCAGCCTACTAGCGGGAGGGCTGTTCTTC
>TRBJ1-1|-|-|TRBV30|14
CAWSAGLMNTEAFF
TGTGCCTGGAGTGCCGGACTCATGAACACTGAAGCTTTCTTT
>TRBJ1-4|-|-|TRBV7-2|13
CASSTQGNEKLFF
TGTGCCAGCAGCACACAGGGAAATGAAAAACTGTTTTTT
>TRBJ1-5|few|-|TRBV7-7|16
CASPAGDGFDNQPQHF
TGTGCCAGCCCGGCAGGGGATGGATTTGACAATCAGCCCCAGCATTTT
>TRBJ2-5|-|TRBD1|TRBV5-4|16
CASSNQYQGDQETQYF
TGTGCCAGCAGCAACCAGTACCAGGGGGATCAAGAGACCCAGTACTTC
>TRBJ2-2|-|-|TRBV5-4|15
CASSLDPDSTGELFF
TGTGCCAGCAGCTTGGATCCAGACAGTACCGGGGAGCTGTTTTTT
>TRBJ1-6|few|TRBD1|TRBV30|15
CAWRPPGQYNSPLHF
TGTGCCTGGAGGCCCCCGGGACAGTATAATTCACCCCTCCACTTT
>TRBJ1-1|-|-|TRBV6-5|15
CASSWALSSGTEAFF
TGTGCCAGCAGTTGGGCCCTGTCGAGCGGCACTGAAGCTTTCTTT
>TRBJ2-1|few|TRBD2|TRBV2|13
CAGGGTLGNEQFF
TGTGCCGGGGGGGGAACCTTAGGAAATGAGCAGTTCTTC
>TRBJ2-4|-|-|TRBV15|18
CATSRDLPQGGRENIQYF
TGTGCCACCAGCAGAGACCTTCCTCAGGGCGGACGAGAAAACATTCAGTACTTC
>TRBJ1-1|-|-|TRBV7-2|17
CASSLALGGAGNTEAFF
TGTGCCAGCAGCTTAGCGCTAGGCGGGGCTGGGAACACTGAAGCTTTCTTT
>TRBJ2-7|-|TRBD1|TRBV9|18
CASSKGPSTTGAIYEQYF
TGTGCCAGCAGCAAAGGCCCCTCGACGACAGGGGCGATTTACGAGCAGTACTTC
>TRBJ1-2|-|-|TRBV6-5|13
CASSSASRGGYTF
TGTGCCAGCAGTTCCGCCTCAAGGGGAGGCTACACCTTC
>TRBJ2-7|-|-|TRBV5-5|17
CASSLIDSFATSYEQYF
TGTGCCAGCAGCCTCATAGACTCCTTCGCGACCTCCTACGAGCAGTACTTC
>TRBJ2-1|-|TRBD1|TRBV7-9|15
CASSVQGGSGNEQFF
TGTGCCAGCAGCGTACAGGGGGGTTCGGGAAATGAGCAGTTCTTC
>TRBJ2-7|-|TRBD1|TRBV5-5|14
CASSTGTGGGEQYF
TGTGCCAGCAGCACCGGGACAGGGGGGGGCGAGCAGTACTTC
>TRBJ2-5|once|TRBD2|TRBV6-1|18
CASSELRVVAGAQETQYF
TGTGCCAGCAGTGAACTAAGGGTGGTAGCGGGGGCCCAAGAGACCCAGTACTTC
>TRBJ1-2|few|-|TRBV29-1|15
CSVEEAPTVRYGYTF
TGCAGCGTTGAAGAAGCTCCGACAGTTCGATATGGCTACACCTTC
>TRBJ1-3|few|TRBD1|TRBV25-1|14
CASTGTGRGNTIYF
TGTGCCAGCACAGGGACAGGGAGAGGAAACACCATATATTTT
>TRBJ2-7|-|TRBD2|TRBV29-1|11
CSVISGYEQYF
TGCAGCGTTATTAGCGGGTACGAGCAGTACTTC